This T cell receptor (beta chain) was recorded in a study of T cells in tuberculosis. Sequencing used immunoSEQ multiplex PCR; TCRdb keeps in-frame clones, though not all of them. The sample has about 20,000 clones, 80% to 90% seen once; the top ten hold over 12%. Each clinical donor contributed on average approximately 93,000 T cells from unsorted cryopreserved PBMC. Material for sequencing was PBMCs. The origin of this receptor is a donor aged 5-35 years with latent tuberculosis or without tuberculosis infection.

CDR3 loop: CASRFDRVGSNTEAFF. CDR3 DNA sequence: TGTGCCAGCAGATTCGACAGGGTCGGATCTAACACTGAAGCTTTCTTT. The chain carries TRBV27 and TRBJ1-1; 7 positions agree with TRBD1. The CDR3 is 16 residues long. Looked up from germline, CDR1 is MNHEY and CDR2 is SMNVEV (reference sequence). Trimming removed 6 bases from V and 2 bases from J; junction bases left unmatched: 12.